This T cell receptor beta chain was sequenced in a study of blood T cell repertoires in COVID-19 (TCRdb year 2020). About the study as a whole: Samples from collaborators originated in the United States, Italy and Spain and spanned both the acute and convalescent phases of COVID-19. Sample metadata almost always included a de-identified subject ID, COVID-19 status, age in years and sex. The dataset comprised deeply sampled blood TCRbeta repertoires from subjects exposed to, actively infected with, or recovered from COVID-19. Samples came from the ongoing ImmuneRACE study (first 160 participants) plus 1,254 subjects from 6 global collaborators. The repertoires were released in a freely available public database intended as a resource for research on the immune response to SARS-CoV-2. The material from the prospective study consisted of cDNA or gDNA derived from T cells, B-cell-depleted T cells, or PBMCs. Where available, HLA class I and class II types were obtained from metadata supplied by the sample provider rather than from assay-based typing.

Taken from the germline V gene, the CDR1 and CDR2 loops are MNHNS and SASEGT. V lost 3 bases and J lost 5 bases, and the count of bases not matched to a germline gene is 3. From its cysteine to its phenylalanine, the CDR3 spans 13 amino acids. Only the CDR3 region is kept as DNA, spanning 39 bases read in frame from base 1. This clone was recorded only once. What this receptor recognizes is not known. There are no base qualities to consult, and no much larger clone falls within one base. The sample has other DNA sequences that encode this CDR3 too. A second Seattle source provided samples from volunteer blood donors who had recovered from COVID-19. Collaborating institutions collected whole blood in K2EDTA tubes following their own protocols. For TCRbeta analysis, collaborator samples were shipped as frozen whole blood, as isolated PBMCs, or as DNA extracted from either sample type. The immunoSEQ Assay, a bias-controlled multiplex PCR, was used to amplify TCRbeta CDR3 regions from genomic DNA. Concerning the study's data processing: The number of nucleated cells in each sample was estimated from the amplification of reference gene primers within the assay. To quantify the absolute abundance of each unique TCRbeta CDR3 rearrangement, sequence reads were collapsed and filtered. For each sample, productive Simpson clonality was calculated as the square root of Simpson's diversity index across productive rearrangements. TCRdb's version of the immuneACCESS table is confined to in-frame rearrangements and falls short of the full clone set. An unresolved V gene accounts for under half of the shortfall where checked; the remainder is of unknown origin. V and J calls plus clone size are reproduced from that table; the DNA served to infer D and trimming. For this sample there are 310,000 or so clones; around 89% appear just once. The ten largest make up roughly 6.7% of the sample.

What the work shows at the level of the full study, not this receptor alone: The amount of clinical and demographic metadata varied by source and participant and was provided uncurated.

The receptor was derived from a man aged 18 to 29 who had recovered from COVID-19. What was sequenced was peripheral blood. The chain joins TRBV6-1 to TRBJ1-1; 7 bases in the middle match TRBD1. Read as DNA, the sequence is TGTGCCAGCAGTGAGACAGGGAGTACTGAAGCTTTCTTT. Translated, this is CASSETGSTEAFF.